What follows are 11 T cell receptor beta chains derived from one specimen sequenced in a study of early T cells in non-severe SARS-CoV-2 infection. MiXCR was run by TCRdb on the 5' RACE reads, yielding one entry per CDR3 protein. The table includes about 90,000 distinct CDR3 sequences, around 14% detected once. The sequenced material came from whole blood. Source of these receptors: an adult who was a healthcare worker with PCR-confirmed SARS-CoV-2 infection or an uninfected control (not recorded which).

This clonotype has just a few counts. The rearrangement uses TRBV20-1 and TRBJ1-2; D ambiguous. CDR3 length: 14 residues. Germline V gene lookup returns CDR1 DFQATT and CDR2 SNEGSKA (reference sequence). V lost 4 bases, J lost 2 bases, and 14 bases lay in between. The CDR3 sequence: CSAIPGGLNYGYTF. The CDR3 bases are TGCAGTGCTATTCCTGGAGGGTTGAACTATGGCTACACCTTC.

This clonotype was found a few times. The genes are TRBV6-2 or TRBV6-3 and TRBJ1-5; possible D gene TRBD1, 6 bases. The V end lost 2 bases, the J end lost 0 bases, and 14 bases lay between the germline ends. In germline, CDR1 is MNHEY, CDR2 SVGEGT. The CDR3 spans 17 residues. CDR3 coding DNA: TGTGCCAGCAGTTACGGTCGGCAGGGGTATAGCAATCAGCCCCAGCATTTT. Translating gives CASSYGRQGYSNQPQHF.

At least ten counts were recorded for this clonotype. This chain uses TRBV7-6 with TRBJ2-1; unclear D gene. V was clipped by 4 bases and J by 5 bases, with 6 bases between them. CDR1 is SGHVS and CDR2 is FNYEAQ in the germline V gene. This CDR3 contains 12 residues. The chain's CDR3 is CASSSIDNEQFF. DNA for the CDR3: TGTGCCAGCAGCTCCATTGACAATGAGCAGTTCTTC.

The chain has TRBV6-5 and TRBJ2-2; the D gene is possibly TRBD2 (6 bases). Between the trimmed V and J ends, which lost 5 bases and 0 bases, there was a span of 10 bases. There are 15 residues in the CDR3. Germline-derived CDR1 and CDR2 are MNHEY and SVGAGI. Written as DNA, the CDR3 is TGTGCCAGCAGTGCGGGGACGGCGAACACCGGGGAGCTGTTTTTT. Translating gives CASSAGTANTGELFF.

In this sample, this clonotype turned up a few times. One end of the junction does not line up with germline, which may come from a read error. The V gene is TRBV7-9, the J gene TRBJ2-7, with 8 nucleotides matching TRBD2. This CDR3 has 11 residues. Germline loops: CDR1 SEHNR, CDR2 FQNEAQ (reference sequence). CDR3 nucleotides: TGTGCCACCAGCGGGAGTCGCGAGCAGTACTTC. Residues: CATSGSREQYF.

The genes are TRBV20-1 and TRBJ2-7; D ambiguous. CDR1 and CDR2 (germline): DFQATT, SNEGSKA (reference sequence). Trimming removed 0 bases at V and 0 bases at J, with 9 bases between. The CDR3 contains 14 residues. In DNA form, the CDR3 reads TGCAGTGCTAGAGATTGGAGCCGCTCCTACGAGCAGTACTTC. Protein sequence: CSARDWSRSYEQYF.

At least ten counts were recorded for this clonotype. This chain uses TRBV28 with TRBJ2-3, with D perhaps matching TRBD2 (5 bases). Germline CDR1 is MDHEN and CDR2 is SYDVKM. V was shortened by 5 bases and J by 0 bases, with 15 bases between the two germline ends. This CDR3 contains 16 residues. In DNA, the CDR3 is TGTGCCAGCAGTCACTATTTTCGGGGTAGCACAGATACGCAGTATTTT. Translated, it gives CASSHYFRGSTDTQYF.

This clonotype was picked up a small number of times. The chain has TRBV27 and TRBJ2-7; tentatively, D is TRBD1 (6 bases). The CDR3 contains 14 residues. CDR1 is MNHEY, CDR2 SMNVEV, per germline (reference sequence). With 3 bases removed from V and 4 bases from J, the gap between germline ends came to 13 bases. CDR3 in amino acids: CASSFAGAMYEQYF. The CDR3 DNA is TGTGCCAGCAGTTTCGCAGGGGCCATGTACGAGCAGTACTTC.

This sequence joins TRBV20-1 and TRBJ2-7, with D unclear. This CDR3 contains 12 residues. Trimming took 5 bases from V and 4 from J, leaving 12 bases between them. Germline V gene sequence: CDR1 DFQATT, CDR2 SNEGSKA (reference sequence). CDR3 region: CSALPPEYEQYF. Written as DNA, the CDR3 is TGCAGTGCTCTCCCGCCGGAATACGAGCAGTACTTC.

This clonotype has a count of ten or more. V is TRBV5-4 and J is TRBJ1-1; D remains ambiguous. Between the trimmed V and J ends, which lost 2 bases and 1 base, there was a span of 3 bases. Germline V CDR1 and CDR2: SGHNT, YYREEE (reference sequence). The CDR3 spans 12 residues. The CDR3 DNA reads as TGTGCCAGCAGCTTTACGAACACTGAAGCTTTCTTT. Its translation: CASSFTNTEAFF.

This clonotype was recorded a few times. The chain employs TRBV2 and TRBJ2-3, with TRBD2 matching over 11 bases. This CDR3 is built from 16 residues. Germline CDR1 is SNHLY and CDR2 is FYNNEI. V lost 6 bases to trimming and J lost 6 bases; unmatched junction nucleotides: 11. The CDR3 here is CASRGTSGGLRDTQYF. For the CDR3, the DNA is TGTGCCAGCAGGGGGACTAGCGGAGGACTACGGGATACGCAGTATTTT.